One sample yielded the 32 T cell receptor beta chains listed below, sequenced in a study of ipilimumab plus nivolumab after autologous stem cell transplantation. TCRdb keeps only in-frame clones here, not all; method: immunoSEQ multiplex PCR. The table includes roughly 16,000 clones, 81% detected once. The sequencing used PBMCs, collected in a trial of ipilimumab plus nivolumab as post-transplant consolidation. These TCRs come from a male donor with diffuse large B-cell lymphoma.

The chain carries TRBV6-1 and TRBJ1-2, with unresolved D. The CDR3 has 19 amino acids. Trimming stripped 3 bases from V and 4 bases from J, with 27 bases between. Looked up from germline, CDR1 is MNHNS and CDR2 is SASEGT. The CDR3 spells CASSDNLGLLTPKGYGYTF. The CDR3 DNA follows: TGTGCCAGCAGTGACAACCTTGGGCTCCTAACTCCCAAGGGCTATGGCTACACCTTC.

The chain recombines TRBV11-3 with TRBJ1-1; no clear D. The ends were cut back, 5 bases at V and 1 base at J, with 14 bases in the middle. The CDR3 extends over 15 amino acids. Germline V gives CDR1 SGHNT, CDR2 YENEEA. CDR3 bases: TGTGCCAGCAGCCCGCGTGGCAATGCGAACACTGAAGCTTTCTTT. Translation: CASSPRGNANTEAFF. Combining the CDR3 with reference TRBV11-3 and TRBJ1-1 gives the whole variable domain EAGVVQSPRYKIIEKKQPVAFWCNPISGHNTLYWYLQNLGQGPELLIRYENEEAVDDSQLPKDRFSAERLKGVDSTLKIQPAELGDSAVYLCASSPRGNANTEAFFGQGTRLTVV.

For the CDR3, the DNA is TGTGCCAGCAGCAAAGCTCCTATTAGAATGAACACTGAAGCTTTCTTT. The encoded protein is CASSKAPIRMNTEAFF. The chain uses TRBV21-1 and TRBJ1-1. TRBV21-1 is reported as a pseudogene. The CDR3 runs to 16 residues.

This clone was observed once. This rearrangement joins TRBV6-1 to TRBJ2-7, with D perhaps matching TRBD1 or TRBD2 (5 bases each). Germline-derived CDR1 and CDR2 are MNHNS and SASEGT. There are 13 residues in the CDR3. V was shortened by 8 bases and J by 7 bases, with 18 bases between the two germline ends. This CDR3 reads CASGAGVTLEQYF. CDR3 in DNA: TGTGCCAGCGGGGCGGGTGTTACGTTGGAGCAGTACTTC.

J is TRBJ1-1 and V is TRBV2, with D possibly matching TRBD1 (6 bases). This CDR3 spans 15 amino acids. From germline, CDR1 is SNHLY and CDR2 FYNNEI. Trimming stripped 3 bases from V and 1 base from J, with 12 bases between. This CDR3 reads CASSEFGRGNTEAFF. CDR3 bases: TGTGCCAGCAGTGAGTTCGGCAGGGGGAACACTGAAGCTTTCTTT.

This chain links TRBV5-8 with TRBJ2-7; possibly TRBD2 for D (5 bases). The CDR3 is made up of 15 amino acids. Germline V gene sequence: CDR1 SGHTS, CDR2 YDEGEE. Trimming cost V 2 bases and J 0 bases, with 12 bases left between them. DNA for the CDR3: TGTGCCAGCAGCTTTTTCAGGACTCCCTCCTACGAGCAGTACTTC. It encodes CASSFFRTPSYEQYF. Drawing the rest from reference TRBV5-8 and TRBJ2-7, the complete variable domain is EAGVTQSPTHLIKTRGQQATLRCSPISGHTSVYWYQQALGLGLQFLLWYDEGEERNRGNFPPRFSGRQFPNYSSELNVNALELEDSALYLCASSFFRTPSYEQYFGPGTRLTVT.

The CDR3 DNA reads as TGCGCCAGCAGCCTAAGGTCTAGCGGCCAAGTCTCCTACGAGCAGTACTTC. Its translation is CASSLRSSGQVSYEQYF. The chain is built from TRBV5-1 and TRBJ2-7, with 7 nucleotides matching TRBD2. The CDR3 contains 17 residues. V shed 4 bases, J shed 0 bases, and the junction held 13 bases outside the gene matches. Germline V gene sequence: CDR1 SGHRS, CDR2 YFSETQ.

The rearrangement links TRBV6-1 to TRBJ2-5, with 10 bases identical to TRBD1. The CDR3 extends over 15 amino acids. V gave up 5 bases and J gave up 5 bases; unmatched junction bases: 8. Germline assignment: CDR1 MNHNS and CDR2 SASEGT. The CDR3 nucleotides read TGTGCCAGCAGTCCGGGACAGGGGTTAAGGGAGACCCAGTACTTC. Translation gives CASSPGQGLRETQYF.

The V gene is TRBV7-8, the J gene TRBJ1-1, with D unclear. Germline CDR1 SGHVS, CDR2 FQNEAQ. Trimming took 5 bases from V and 8 from J, leaving 18 bases between them. The CDR3 contains 14 residues. Here the CDR3 DNA reads TGTGCCAGCAGCCCCCACAAGTTGTCCCGGGAAGCTTTCTTT. Amino acid sequence: CASSPHKLSREAFF.

This chain uses TRBV12-5 with TRBJ1-2, with a weak D call TRBD1 (6 bases). The CDR3 consists of 13 residues. Per the germline V gene, CDR1 is LGHNT and CDR2 is FRNRAP. V lost 6 bases and J 3 bases, leaving 11 bases between the germline ends. The CDR3 reads CASGPQGYYGYTF. As DNA, the CDR3 is TGTGCTAGTGGGCCCCAGGGGTACTATGGCTACACCTTC.

The chain has TRBV19 and TRBJ2-1; 10 positions match TRBD1. J lost 7 bases, V lost 4 bases, and 7 bases had no gene match. Germline CDR1 is LNHDA and CDR2 is SQIVND (reference sequence). The CDR3 consists of 15 residues. CDR3 DNA: TGTGCCAGTAGTACGCGACAGGGGGCGAGGAATGAGCAGTTCTTC. Translation gives CASSTRQGARNEQFF.

V is TRBV21-1 and J is TRBJ1-1. TRBV21-1 is a recognized pseudogene. The CDR3 sequence is 14 residues long. The DNA of the CDR3 is TGTGCCAGCAGCACCCGGGGGCTAGACACTGAAGCTTTCTTT. Translation: CASSTRGLDTEAFF.

The V gene is TRBV2, the J gene TRBJ1-1, with a tentative D call TRBD1 (6 bases). V lost 6 bases and J lost 6, with 14 bases in between. Germline lookup yields CDR1 SNHLY and CDR2 FYNNEI. The CDR3 extends over 13 amino acids. CDR3 nucleotides: TGTGCCAGCAGGGCAGGGGCCGTGGCTGAAGCTTTCTTT. It codes for CASRAGAVAEAFF. The entire variable domain, with the rest obtained from reference TRBV2 and TRBJ1-1, is as follows: EPEVTQTPSHQVTQMGQEVILRCVPISNHLYFYWYRQILGQKVEFLVSFYNNEISEKSEIFDDQFSVERPDGSNFTLKIRSTKLEDSAMYFCASRAGAVAEAFFGQGTRLTVV.

In its sample, this clone is medium-sized. The chain has TRBV12-5 and TRBJ2-6; TRBD1 is a possible D gene (6 bases). Trimming cost V 4 bases and J 1 base, with 14 bases left between them. Looked up from germline, CDR1 is LGHNT and CDR2 is FRNRAP. The CDR3 runs to 17 residues. The CDR3 DNA sequence: TGTGCTAGTGGTTCGCATTTACAGGGATCTGGGGCCAACGTCCTGACTTTC. It encodes CASGSHLQGSGANVLTF.

CDR3 nucleotide sequence: TGTGCCAGCACTCATGGGCTCGACTATGGCTACACCTTC. The encoded protein is CASTHGLDYGYTF. The genes are TRBV28 and TRBJ1-2; D unresolved. This CDR3 is built from 13 residues. V was cut by 7 bases and J by 3 bases, with 12 bases left in between. Germline lookup yields CDR1 MDHEN and CDR2 SYDVKM.

Turning to this clone: The junction differs from germline at one of its ends, possibly a read error. This chain links TRBV7-7 with TRBJ2-5; 9 bases match TRBD2. Germline CDR1 is SSHAT and CDR2 is FNYEAQ (reference sequence). The CDR3 is made up of 16 amino acids. This chain's CDR3 is CASSSRVLAGPETQYF. CDR3 bases: TGTGCTAGCAGCTCACGGGTGCTAGCGGGGCCAGAGACCCAGTACTTC. The full variable domain, rest sourced from reference TRBV7-7 and TRBJ2-5, is GAGVSQSPRYKVTKRGQDVTLRCDPISSHATLYWYQQALGQGPEFLTYFNYEAQPDKSGLPSDRFSAERPEGSISTLTIQRTEQRDSAMYRCASSSRVLAGPETQYFGPGTRLLVL.

A few counts support this clone. The chain employs TRBV7-2 and TRBJ1-2; TRBD1 matches 7 bases. The V segment lost 7 bases and the J segment 8 bases; nucleotides outside the gene matches: 13. From germline, CDR1 is SGHTA and CDR2 FQGNSA. The CDR3 is 14 residues long. DNA of the CDR3: TGTGCCAGCATCTCAAAGGCAGGGGGAGGCGGCTACACCTTC. As protein: CASISKAGGGGYTF.

The J gene is TRBJ1-5, the V gene TRBV27; 9 positions match TRBD1. Per germline, CDR1 MNHEY and CDR2 SMNVEV (reference sequence). Trimming cost V 7 bases and J 11 bases; bases outside gene matches: 3. The CDR3 loop spans 11 amino acids. The CDR3 DNA sequence: TGTGCCAGCACCCGGGACAGGGCCCAGCATTTT. It is translated as CASTRDRAQHF.

This chain uses TRBV4-1 with TRBJ2-1, with 7 bases fitting TRBD2. Looked up from germline, CDR1 is MGHRA and CDR2 is YSYEKL. The CDR3 covers 17 residues. Trimming removed 3 bases from V and 8 bases from J; junction bases left unmatched: 16. CDR3 protein: CASSQARSGMGLHEQFF. DNA of the CDR3: TGCGCCAGCAGCCAGGCGAGGAGCGGGATGGGGCTTCATGAGCAGTTCTTC.

This sequence joins TRBV7-9 and TRBJ1-1; 7 positions agree with TRBD1. Per germline, CDR1 SEHNR and CDR2 FQNEAQ (reference sequence). The CDR3 has 16 residues. V dropped 0 bases and J dropped 7; count of bases not matched to a gene: 11. CDR3 region: CASSLALPQGGLEAFF. The DNA for the CDR3 is TGTGCCAGCAGCTTAGCGCTTCCGCAGGGGGGACTTGAAGCTTTCTTT. The whole variable domain, filled in from reference TRBV7-9 and TRBJ1-1, reads DTGVSQNPRHKITKRGQNVTFRCDPISEHNRLYWYRQTLGQGPEFLTYFQNEAQLEKSRLLSDRFSAERPKGSFSTLEIQRTEQGDSAMYLCASSLALPQGGLEAFFGQGTRLTVV.

In DNA form, the CDR3 reads TGTGCCAGCAGCACTGGAGCTACAACTAATGAAAAACTGTTTTTT. Translation: CASSTGATTNEKLFF. This chain connects TRBV5-4 to TRBJ1-4, with D unclear. V lost 4 bases to trimming and J lost 0 bases, with 10 bases between them. Germline V gene sequence: CDR1 SGHNT, CDR2 YYREEE (reference sequence). The CDR3 covers 15 residues.

The J gene is TRBJ1-1, the V gene TRBV2, with D possibly being TRBD1 (5 bases). This CDR3 is built from 14 residues. CDR1 is SNHLY, CDR2 FYNNEI, per germline. The V end was cut by 8 bases, the J end by 4 bases, with 17 bases between. The CDR3 is CASEPWGTLTEAFF. In DNA form, the CDR3 reads TGTGCCAGCGAGCCATGGGGGACCCTCACTGAAGCTTTCTTT.

By sample share, this clone is medium-sized. This chain connects TRBV11-2 to TRBJ2-5; perhaps D is TRBD1 or TRBD2 (5 bases each). The CDR3 sequence is 15 residues long. Germline loops: CDR1 SGHAT, CDR2 FQNNGV. V lost 2 bases and J 0 bases, leaving 10 bases between the germline ends. Written as DNA, the CDR3 is TGTGCCAGCAGCTTAATGGGGGTGTACCAAGAGACCCAGTACTTC. Residues: CASSLMGVYQETQYF.

To note about this clone: At one end, the junction sequence differs from germline, possibly due to a read error. The chain uses TRBV7-6 and TRBJ1-1, with no clear D. Germline CDR1 SGHVS, CDR2 FNYEAQ. The CDR3 covers 14 residues. This chain's CDR3 is CASSLGPAGTEAFF. CDR3 nucleotides: TGTGCCAGCAGTTTAGGGCCCGCCGGGACTGAAGCTTTCTTT.

This clone was counted once. The gene calls are TRBV19 and TRBJ1-2; D possibly corresponds to TRBD1 (6 bases). Trimming removed 1 base from V and 8 bases from J, with 14 bases in between. This CDR3 contains 14 residues. Germline loops: CDR1 LNHDA, CDR2 SQIVND (reference sequence). CDR3 in amino acids: CASSIVGGNKGYTF. The CDR3 region has the DNA TGTGCCAGTAGTATAGTCGGGGGCAATAAGGGCTACACCTTC. Together with reference TRBV19 and TRBJ1-2, the CDR3 gives the full variable domain: DGGITQSPKYLFRKEGQNVTLSCEQNLNHDAMYWYRQDPGQGLRLIYYSQIVNDFQKGDIAEGYSVSREKKESFPLTVTSAQKNPTAFYLCASSIVGGNKGYTFGSGTRLTVV.

The rearrangement joins TRBV27 to TRBJ2-7; weak D call: TRBD2 (5 bases). This CDR3 region has 14 residues. The V and J ends lost 5 bases and 1 base respectively, with 12 bases between them. Germline CDR1 reads MNHEY; CDR2 reads SMNVEV (reference sequence). As DNA, the CDR3 is TGTGCCAGCAGTCAAAACTGGAGGTCCTACGAGCAGTACTTC. Protein product: CASSQNWRSYEQYF.

This clone occurred a few times. The chain uses TRBV4-1 and TRBJ1-2; possible D gene TRBD1, 6 bases. V lost 0 bases and J lost 4, with 15 bases in between. The CDR3 contains 16 residues. Germline V gives CDR1 MGHRA, CDR2 YSYEKL. The CDR3 sequence: CASSQDNYDRSYGYTF. The CDR3 DNA sequence: TGCGCCAGCAGCCAAGATAATTACGACAGGTCCTATGGCTACACCTTC.

J is TRBJ1-1 and V is TRBV2; D call uncertain. Trimming took off 4 bases at V and 5 bases at J, with 14 bases between the two ends. Germline CDR1 reads SNHLY; CDR2 reads FYNNEI. The CDR3 has 14 amino acids. The CDR3 spells CASSGGREGTEAFF. CDR3 bases: TGTGCCAGCAGTGGAGGGAGGGAAGGGACTGAAGCTTTCTTT.

The chain uses TRBV4-2 and TRBJ1-3; 9 bases agree with TRBD1. The V segment lost 3 bases and the J segment 4 bases; nucleotides outside the gene matches: 16. Germline CDR1 is LGHNA and CDR2 is YNFKEQ. The CDR3 spans 19 residues. The chain's CDR3 is CASSHAGTGNSVRGNTIYF. As DNA, the CDR3 is TGTGCCAGCAGCCACGCCGGGACAGGGAATTCAGTCCGAGGAAACACCATATATTTT.

V usage is TRBV29-1 and J usage is TRBJ1-2; D is perhaps TRBD1 (6 bases). Germline V gene sequence: CDR1 SQVTM, CDR2 ANQGSEA. CDR3 length: 13 residues. V lost 4 bases to trimming and J lost 2 bases, with 11 bases between them. The CDR3 is CSVAGASNYGYTF. CDR3 nucleotides: TGCAGCGTTGCGGGGGCATCGAACTATGGCTACACCTTC.

A few counts support this clone. V usage is TRBV2 and J usage is TRBJ2-2; 13 bases align to TRBD2. The J segment lost 8 bases and the V segment lost 6 bases, leaving 6 bases of the junction unmatched. Germline values: CDR1 SNHLY, CDR2 FYNNEI. The CDR3 runs to 15 residues. Written as DNA, the CDR3 is TGTGCCAGCAGCCCGGGACTAGCGGGAACGGGGGAGCTGTTTTTT. Translated: CASSPGLAGTGELFF.

The V call is TRBV7-3, the J call TRBJ2-3; unclear D gene. CDR1 and CDR2 from the germline V gene are SGHTA and FQGTGA. CDR3 length: 13 amino acids. Trimming took off 2 bases at V and 6 bases at J, with 9 bases between the two ends. In DNA, the CDR3 is TGTGCCAGCAGCTTAGTTACCCTGGATACGCAGTATTTT. This gives the protein CASSLVTLDTQYF. Full variable domain (rest looked up from reference TRBV7-3 and TRBJ2-3): GAGVSQTPSNKVTEKGKYVELRCDPISGHTALYWYRQSLGQGPEFLIYFQGTGAADDSGLPNDRFFAVRPEGSVSTLKIQRTERGDSAVYLCASSLVTLDTQYFGPGTRLTVL.